A single T cell receptor (beta chain) is shown here with its context. Antigen specificity is unknown. These data are taken from a study of lung T cells in sarcoidosis with Löfgren's syndrome. J lost 12 bases, V lost 4 bases, and 19 bases had no gene match. CDR1 and CDR2 from the germline V gene are MNHEY and SMNVEV (reference sequence). The CDR3 has 17 amino acids. TCRdb recomputed calls from the reads with MiXCR, one row per CDR3 protein. The sample yields about 20,000 distinct CDR3 sequences, about a fifth seen once. Study findings and constraints: Multiple Löfgren's syndrome patients reportedly shared TRAV12-1 and TRBV2 CDR3 motifs, suggesting public CD4+ TCRs.

The rearrangement links TRBV27 to TRBJ2-1; TRBD1 aligns across 9 bases. Material: CD4+ T cells from PBMCs. This TCR derives from a human donor with sarcoidosis (Löfgren's syndrome or another form), or a control subject (not recorded which). CDR3 loop: CASSSTTGTGINDGQFF. The CDR3 DNA reads as TGTGCCAGCAGTTCAACTACCGGGACAGGGATTAACGATGGGCAGTTCTTC.